The 31 T cell receptor beta chains in this list originate from one sample, sequenced in a study of blood T cell repertoires in COVID-19. The assay was immunoSEQ multiplex PCR, and TCRdb's table has in-frame clones only and misses some. The sample contains 200,000 to 250,000 clones, roughly 85% of which appear only once. The material sequenced was peripheral blood. These receptors all come from a man between 50 and 59 years old with COVID-19, enrolled during active disease.

V and J are TRBV27 and TRBJ1-6, with D possibly being TRBD1 (5 bases). Germline-derived CDR1 and CDR2 are MNHEY and SMNVEV (reference sequence). V lost 1 base to trimming and J lost 9 bases, with 16 bases between them. The CDR3 totals 16 residues. CDR3: CASSLWDWRVPSPLHF. CDR3 nucleotides: TGTGCCAGCAGTTTATGGGACTGGAGGGTACCTTCACCCCTCCACTTT.

The V call is TRBV2, the J call TRBJ2-2; TRBD2 matches at 14 bases. The J segment lost 6 bases and the V segment lost 4 bases, leaving 4 bases of the junction unmatched. The CDR3 is 16 residues long. In germline, CDR1 is SNHLY, CDR2 FYNNEI. In nucleotides, the CDR3 is TGTGCCAGCAGTGGGGGACTAGCGGGGGTGGCCGGGGAGCTGTTTTTT. Translation gives CASSGGLAGVAGELFF.

In its sample, this clone was seen once. For the CDR3, the DNA is TGTGCCAGCAGTGGGACAGGGGGAGGGTACAATGAGCAGTTCTTC. Its protein product is CASSGTGGGYNEQFF. This chain connects TRBV28 to TRBJ2-1; 11 nucleotides align to TRBD1. Germline values: CDR1 MDHEN, CDR2 SYDVKM. With V trimmed by 5 bases and J by 4 bases, 4 bases remained unmatched. The CDR3 has 15 amino acids.

The gene calls are TRBV23-1 and TRBJ1-4; tentative D call: TRBD1 (5 bases). TRBV23-1 is designated an ORF whose function remains uncertain. The CDR3 runs to 20 residues. With 4 bases removed from V and 0 bases from J, the gap between germline ends came to 24 bases. The CDR3 DNA follows: TGCGCCAGCAGTCTCAATACCGAGACAGCTGCAGCTACAACTAATGAAAAACTGTTTTTT. Translation gives CASSLNTETAAATTNEKLFF.

The chain combines TRBV3-1 (or the pseudogene TRBV3-2) with TRBJ2-7; D is perhaps TRBD1 (6 bases). Germline CDR1 reads LGHDT; CDR2 reads YNNKEL (reference sequence). Trimming left V 1 base short and J 3 bases short, with 10 bases between. The CDR3 sequence is 14 residues long. The CDR3 spells CASSQGTANYEQYF. The DNA of the CDR3 is TGTGCCAGCAGCCAAGGGACAGCCAACTACGAGCAGTACTTC.

This clone is a singleton in its sample. The V gene is TRBV18, the J gene TRBJ1-1, with D perhaps TRBD1 (5 bases). From germline, CDR1 is KGHSH and CDR2 LQKENI. Between the trimmed V and J ends, which lost 8 bases and 8 bases, there was a span of 12 bases. The CDR3 extends over 11 amino acids. CDR3 DNA: TGTGCCAGCGAACAGGCGGAGGAAGCTTTCTTT. It specifies CASEQAEEAFF.

The chain has TRBV4-3 and TRBJ2-1, with TRBD1 matching over 7 bases. The germline V gene has CDR1 LGHNA and CDR2 YSLEER. The CDR3 has 15 residues. J gave up 5 bases and V 4 bases, and 8 bases lay outside the gene matches. The CDR3 loop is CASSRGTQGDNEQFF. The CDR3 bases are TGCGCCAGCAGCCGAGGAACCCAGGGGGACAATGAGCAGTTCTTC.

The chain couples TRBV4-3 to TRBJ1-2; D perhaps matches TRBD1 (5 bases). The CDR3 covers 16 residues. The germline V and J ends were trimmed by 4 bases and 10 bases, with 25 bases remaining between them. Looked up from germline, CDR1 is LGHNA and CDR2 is YSLEER. This CDR3 reads CASSLGRRAGNKDYTF. CDR3 sequence (DNA): TGCGCCAGCAGCCTGGGTAGAAGGGCAGGGAATAAGGACTACACCTTC.

V gene TRBV10-3 combines with J gene TRBJ2-2; 9 bases align to TRBD2. Germline trimming cut 5 bases from V and 6 bases from J; bases unmatched to any gene: 13. Germline CDR1 ENHRY, CDR2 SYGVKD. CDR3 size: 17 residues. This chain's CDR3 is CAISLIGSSGDAGELFF. CDR3 in DNA: TGTGCCATCAGTTTGATTGGGTCTAGCGGGGATGCCGGGGAGCTGTTTTTT.

The genes are TRBV15 and TRBJ2-7; 8 positions match TRBD2. The J segment lost 2 bases and the V segment lost 1 base, leaving 7 bases of the junction unmatched. This CDR3 contains 16 residues. Germline-derived CDR1 and CDR2 are LNHNV and YYDKDF (reference sequence). The CDR3 sequence: CATSRGISGGTYEQYF. The CDR3 DNA reads as TGTGCCACCAGCAGAGGGATTTCGGGGGGGACCTACGAGCAGTACTTC.

The gene calls are TRBV7-3 and TRBJ1-1, with 7 bases identical to TRBD1. The junction had 5 bases not matched to a gene; V was cut back by 3 bases and J by 1 base. The germline V gene has CDR1 SGHTA and CDR2 FQGTGA. The CDR3 runs 15 residues. The CDR3 region has the DNA TGTGCCAGCAGCTTGTTAGGGGGCCAGAACACTGAAGCTTTCTTT. Translation: CASSLLGGQNTEAFF.

The chain joins TRBV7-2 to TRBJ2-1; 13 nucleotides line up with TRBD2. This CDR3 contains 16 residues. Losses at the gene ends were 4 bases for V and 8 bases for J; bases not matched to a gene: 8. Germline-derived CDR1 and CDR2 are SGHTA and FQGNSA. The CDR3 here is CASSSSLAGGLYEQFF. For the CDR3, the DNA is TGTGCCAGCAGCTCTTCACTAGCGGGGGGGCTCTATGAGCAGTTCTTC. The variable domain in full, with the rest retrieved from reference TRBV7-2 and TRBJ2-1, is GAGVSQSPSNKVTEKGKDVELRCDPISGHTALYWYRQSLGQGLEFLIYFQGNSAPDKSGLPSDRFSAERTGGSVSTLTIQRTQQEDSAVYLCASSSSLAGGLYEQFFGPGTRLTVL.

The V and J genes are TRBV4-3 and TRBJ2-7; tentative D call: TRBD1 (6 bases). V lost 4 bases, J lost 2 bases, and 12 bases lay in between. Germline V gene data show CDR1 as LGHNA and CDR2 as YSLEER. The CDR3 runs to 14 residues. CDR3 bases: TGCGCCAGCAGCCTGGGAACAGGGACCTACGAGCAGTACTTC. Translating it yields CASSLGTGTYEQYF.

V gene TRBV4-2 combines with J gene TRBJ1-6; the match to TRBD1 covers 8 bases. Trimming removed 0 bases from V and 8 bases from J; junction bases left unmatched: 9. CDR1 is LGHNA, CDR2 YNFKEQ, per germline. The CDR3 is made up of 17 amino acids. The CDR3 DNA sequence: TGTGCCAGCAGCCAAGACCTGGACAGGGTCATTCATTCACCCCTCCACTTT. Residues: CASSQDLDRVIHSPLHF.

V is TRBV7-9 and J is TRBJ1-1, with 7 bases matching TRBD1. CDR3 size: 16 residues. V was pared by 1 base and J by 3 bases, with 8 bases of the junction left unmatched. Per germline, CDR1 SEHNR and CDR2 FQNEAQ (reference sequence). Written as DNA, the CDR3 is TGTGCCAGCAGCTTAGAGGCGACAGGGAGTTACACTGAAGCTTTCTTT. It translates to CASSLEATGSYTEAFF.

The chain is built from TRBV5-1 and TRBJ1-5; no firm D call. The CDR3 length is 15 residues. The V end lost 4 bases, the J end lost 3 bases, and 14 bases lay between the germline ends. Germline values: CDR1 SGHRS, CDR2 YFSETQ. CDR3 coding DNA: TGCGCCAGCAGCCAGAGCGGGCAGCTCAATCAGCCCCAGCATTTT. As protein: CASSQSGQLNQPQHF.

The chain has TRBV7-2 and TRBJ1-6; 8 bases are a match to TRBD1. Germline CDR1 SGHTA, CDR2 FQGNSA. The CDR3 is made up of 16 amino acids. The trim removed 5 bases at V and 8 bases at J, leaving 11 bases unmatched. CDR3 region: CASSLGQGRGDSPLHF. CDR3 sequence (DNA): TGTGCCAGCAGCCTAGGACAGGGTCGAGGGGATTCACCCCTCCACTTT. The full variable domain, its missing parts supplied by reference TRBV7-2 and TRBJ1-6, is GAGVSQSPSNKVTEKGKDVELRCDPISGHTALYWYRQSLGQGLEFLIYFQGNSAPDKSGLPSDRFSAERTGGSVSTLTIQRTQQEDSAVYLCASSLGQGRGDSPLHFGNGTRLTVT.

Here the CDR3 DNA reads TGTGCCAGCAGCTTAGTTCTACAGGCGAATAACTATGGCTACACCTTC. It is translated as CASSLVLQANNYGYTF. V gene TRBV11-3 combines with J gene TRBJ1-2; TRBD1 is a possible D gene (5 bases). The CDR3 is made up of 16 amino acids. CDR1 is SGHNT and CDR2 is YENEEA in the germline V gene. V lost 1 base and J 1 base, leaving 13 bases between the germline ends.

The V call is TRBV28, the J call TRBJ2-5, with a possible D match to TRBD1 (6 bases). The V gene lost 0 bases and the J gene lost 2 bases, with 7 bases spanning the gap. From germline, CDR1 is MDHEN and CDR2 SYDVKM. CDR3 size: 14 residues. The CDR3 region is CASSLWGAQETQYF. In DNA form, the CDR3 reads TGTGCCAGCAGTTTATGGGGGGCACAAGAGACCCAGTACTTC.

The CDR3 protein is CASSSIEGAYEQYF. CDR3 DNA: TGTGCCAGCAGCTCAATCGAGGGGGCCTACGAGCAGTACTTC. V and J are TRBV9 and TRBJ2-7; a weak D match, TRBD1 (6 bases). The CDR3 consists of 14 residues. V lost 4 bases to trimming and J lost 2 bases, with 13 bases between them. In germline, CDR1 is SGDLS, CDR2 YYNGEE.

This clone was observed a handful of times. The rearrangement uses TRBV5-4 and TRBJ2-1, with TRBD1 as a possible D gene (5 bases). With 3 bases removed from V and 6 bases from J, the gap between germline ends came to 7 bases. In germline, CDR1 is SGHNT, CDR2 YYREEE (reference sequence). The CDR3 has 12 residues. The CDR3 sequence is CASSSDTNEQFF. In nucleotides, the CDR3 is TGTGCCAGCAGCTCGGACACCAATGAGCAGTTCTTC.

The gene calls are TRBV2 and TRBJ2-7; D is perhaps TRBD2 (5 bases). V lost 7 bases and J lost 4, with 14 bases in between. CDR3 size: 13 residues. Germline lookup yields CDR1 SNHLY and CDR2 FYNNEI. The CDR3 protein is CASTTGMTYEQYF. The CDR3, as DNA: TGTGCCAGCACTACCGGGATGACTTACGAGCAGTACTTC.

The chain uses TRBV30 and TRBJ2-2; D gene ambiguous. Trimming stripped 2 bases from V and 5 bases from J, with 15 bases between. Germline assignment: CDR1 GTSNPN and CDR2 SVGIG (reference sequence). This CDR3 contains 15 residues. CDR3 DNA: TGTGCCTGGAGTTTTGGCCCCAGGAATACCGGGGAGCTGTTTTTT. This encodes CAWSFGPRNTGELFF.

The chain employs TRBV24-1 and TRBJ2-3; D may be TRBD2 (6 bases). With 5 bases removed from V and 2 bases from J, the gap between germline ends came to 13 bases. This CDR3 has 15 residues. Germline V gives CDR1 KGHDR, CDR2 SFDVKD. CDR3 bases: TGTGCCACCAGTGCCCGCGGGGCGGTCACAGATACGCAGTATTTT. Amino acid sequence: CATSARGAVTDTQYF.

There are a few counts of this clone. V and J are TRBV4-2 and TRBJ1-1, with D uncertain. Trimming pared 0 bases from V and 6 bases from J, leaving 17 bases between. This CDR3 region has 16 residues. Germline V gives CDR1 LGHNA, CDR2 YNFKEQ. The DNA of the CDR3 is TGTGCCAGCAGCCAAGAAAGGAGGTCAGAAGAAGCTGAAGCTTTCTTT. Its protein product is CASSQERRSEEAEAFF.

The gene calls are TRBV5-8 and TRBJ2-1; a possible D gene is TRBD1 (5 bases). The V and J ends lost 6 bases and 3 bases respectively, with 13 bases between them. CDR3 size: 14 residues. Germline-derived CDR1 and CDR2 are SGHTS and YDEGEE. CDR3 coding DNA: TGTGCCAGCAACCCAGGGCAGGGCTACAATGAGCAGTTCTTC. Its translation: CASNPGQGYNEQFF.

The chain recombines TRBV7-9 with TRBJ2-6; D remains unclear. Germline CDR1 SEHNR, CDR2 FQNEAQ (reference sequence). Trimming left V 3 bases short and J 0 bases short, with 6 bases between. This CDR3 has 15 residues. DNA of the CDR3: TGTGCCAGCAGCTTGAGTTACTCTGGGGCCAACGTCCTGACTTTC. Translated, it gives CASSLSYSGANVLTF.

This clone was seen repeatedly, ten times or more. The chain links TRBV6-2 or TRBV6-3 to TRBJ1-6, with TRBD1 as a possible D gene (5 bases). CDR1 is MNHEY, CDR2 SVGEGT, per germline. The CDR3 covers 14 residues. V lost 2 bases, J lost 7 bases, and 9 bases lay in between. The CDR3, as DNA: TGTGCCAGCAGTTACCTAGGGGAAAATTCACCCCTCCACTTT. It is translated as CASSYLGENSPLHF.

This chain joins TRBV2 and TRBJ2-7; TRBD2 matches 7 bases. The V gene end was trimmed by 5 bases and the J gene end by 4 bases; junction bases not matched to a gene: 8. CDR1 is SNHLY and CDR2 is FYNNEI in the germline V gene. The CDR3 is 14 residues long. The DNA for the CDR3 is TGTGCCAGCAGTTCCTGGACTAGTAGTTACGAGCAGTACTTC. As protein: CASSSWTSSYEQYF.

The chain carries TRBV4-3 and TRBJ2-7; a weak D match, TRBD1 (5 bases). CDR1 and CDR2 from the germline V gene are LGHNA and YSLEER. The ends were cut back, 3 bases at V and 2 bases at J, with 17 bases in the middle. The length of the CDR3 is 16 residues. This chain's CDR3 is CASSHELGRNTYEQYF. The DNA for the CDR3 is TGCGCCAGCAGCCACGAGTTGGGGCGGAATACCTACGAGCAGTACTTC.

A single count supports this clone. The chain combines TRBV27 with TRBJ2-7, with 7 positions matching TRBD1. Germline lookup yields CDR1 MNHEY and CDR2 SMNVEV (reference sequence). The V and J ends lost 4 bases and 4 bases, in that order; junction bases with no gene match: 7. The CDR3 runs to 14 residues. CDR3 nucleotides: TGTGCCAGCAGTTCGCAGACAGGGCTATACGAGCAGTACTTC. Translating gives CASSSQTGLYEQYF.